This T cell receptor beta chain originates from a study of CD8 T cells in ankylosing spondylitis. Study-wide results and caveats: Reports say disease-linked clones showed up significantly more in matched ankylosing spondylitis synovial fluid. A CD8+ phenotype characterized the disease-linked clones, which were relatively rare in peripheral blood. What appeared characteristic of ankylosing spondylitis blood was a TCR beta motif of fewer than ten highly homologous variants.

The germline V and J ends were trimmed by 2 bases and 3 bases, with 11 bases remaining between them. The CDR3 has 14 amino acids. The germline V gene encodes CDR1 SGHRS and CDR2 YFSETQ. Concerning this clonotype: Its antigen is not identified.

Quantitative molecular-barcoded 5'-RACE generated the TCR beta libraries. TCRdb fed the 5' RACE reads into MiXCR, producing one record per CDR3 protein. The table lists 750,000 to 850,000 distinct CDR3 sequences, about 11% of them singletons. Sequencing was performed on blood, either unsorted or a sorted T cell fraction (not recorded which). The chain combines TRBV5-1 with TRBJ2-5; D tentatively reads TRBD1 or TRBD2 (5 bases each). The clonotype comes from a male donor with ankylosing spondylitis. In DNA form, the CDR3 reads TGCGCCAGCAGCTTACGGGGCAGGGAAGAGACCCAGTACTTC. As protein: CASSLRGREETQYF.